This TCR beta chain was sequenced for a study of shared clonotypes between healthy human individuals (dated by TCRdb to the early 2020s). With respect to the entire study: Two women and a few men aged 18 to 49 years were included in the cohort. For each donor, CD4 naive and CD4 memory were each given three plates, CD8 naive was given two plates, and CD8 memory was given one plate. Blood TCR repertoires of a handful of healthy adults were deeply sequenced to estimate repertoire size and the extent of clonotype sharing between individuals. To increase sequencing depth and limit assay-specific biases, TCR repertoire library preparation and sequencing were carried out by different laboratories using diverse techniques. Each donor's leukapheresis produced roughly between roughly 0.9 and 8.9 billion PBMCs.

To note about this clone: Its antigen is not yet known. Base quality data are lacking; no much larger clone is found one base away.

Using the deep immunoSEQ assay, TCR CDR3 regions were amplified from genomic DNA by multiplex PCR. Extracted genomic DNA from each cell subset was spread evenly across all wells of several immunoSEQ 96-well plates, with each plate serving as a replicate. For sorted subsets, 150 to 250 ng of genomic DNA, equivalent to 30,000 or so T cell genomes, went into each replicate PCR. Purified libraries were measured with a Qubit 3.0 fluorometer, size-checked on a Bioanalyzer 2100, and measured again with the KAPA Library Quantification kit. Every immunoSEQ 96-well plate was sequenced on a dedicated single-read 150-cycle Illumina NextSeq 550 flow cell. For the original study's pipeline: Because the immunoSEQ output held only junctional sequences and lacked quality scores, the filtering could not match the filtering applied to full-length reads. To assign V/J genes and CDR3, sequences were annotated against IMGT germline references using PyIR, a Python wrapper for IgBLAST v1.9. Reads were removed for weak V/J assignments (E-value above 1e-6), missing CDR3, stop codons, out-of-frame junctions, or ambiguous translated residues. V3J clonotypes were defined by identical inferred V gene, J gene, and CDR3 amino acid sequence. The percentage overlap between two repertoires was calculated by dividing the number of shared unique clonotypes by the size of the smaller repertoire. Three approaches were used to assess repertoire richness: RTK rarefaction, the Chao1 estimator, and Recon v2.1 estimates of unobserved clonotypes. Generation probabilities were computed with OLGA for all TCRbeta clonotypes obtained by the gDNA method from several donors. Not all clones reach the TCRdb copy of this immuneACCESS table, which keeps in-frame sequences only. Checked studies attribute under half of the gap to unresolved V genes and leave the rest unexplained. V and J calls plus clone size are reproduced from that table; the DNA served to infer D and trimming. Recorded for this sample are about 1.1 million clones; more than 75% of them occurred a single time. In total, the top ten clones hold approximately 0.5% of the sample.

As encoded in the germline V gene, CDR1 is SGHTA while CDR2 is FQGTGA. The germline V and J ends show losses of 3 bases and 12 bases respectively, and no gene match explains 7 bases of the junction. Inclusive of the bounding cysteine and phenylalanine, the CDR3 is 13 residues long. Of the read, only the CDR3 DNA is kept; its 39 bases are in frame from base 1. Healthy HIV-negative adults with no recently reported acute infections or vaccinations were included as donors. All donors were Caucasian adults living in Nashville, Tennessee, USA. CD4+ T cells were enriched through magnetic negative selection, after which naive cells were positively selected on CD45RA and the remaining negative fraction served as the memory subset. Blood was obtained by leukapheresis, after which PBMCs were separated by Ficoll-Histopaque density gradient centrifugation and cryopreserved in liquid nitrogen vapor phase. Analytical flow cytometry was used to check the purity and quantity of every magnetically sorted T cell population. Genomic DNA was isolated from every sorted fraction and measured by UV absorbance on a Nanodrop 2000c.

General findings and caveats noted by the study authors: Rarefaction of sorted-subset datasets indicated incomplete sequencing despite the large sequencing depth. Based on pairwise subsampling, the degree of clonotype sharing among donors was expected to be affected by sequencing depth. Sampling was limited to blood, and TCR repertoires in tissue likely differ from TCR repertoires in blood. Naive subsets generally had larger estimated clonotype richness than memory subsets did. Approximately 5% of naive CD4, around 3.6% of naive CD8, approximately 2% of memory CD4, and 0.4% of memory CD8 clonotypes were shared across a few donors. The genetic and exposure-history diversity represented was limited by the small number of donors. Higher generation probabilities were observed for clonotypes shared by all four sorted-subset donors than for non-shared clonotypes.

Sequenced: memory CD4+ T cells from PBMCs. This sample's cell subset or site label indicates: CD45RA-negative fraction. The sequence links TRBV7-3 to TRBJ2-1; TRBD2 aligns with 8 central bases. The receptor was isolated from a man aged 18 to 30 in good health. Some clones in this sample may be carry-over from other donors' samples. The sequence in DNA is TGTGCCAGCAGCTTCCTGCGGGAGGCCCCGCAGTTCTTC. Translation gives CASSFLREAPQFF.